One T cell receptor (beta chain) is described in this entry. What it binds is not known. The data are from a study of cytomegalovirus exposure and HLA in healthy donors. About the study: The same platform as the roughly 670 first-cohort repertoires was used for the 90 to 150 validation repertoires, a later analysis reported. Study outcomes and limitations: Using the classifier, cytomegalovirus status was reportedly diagnosed with high specificity and sensitivity. Later, an analysis found that TCR clusters from the first cohort tended to co-occur in the 110 or so validation repertoires.

Sequenced by immunoSEQ multiplex PCR; TCRdb stores in-frame clones only, minus some. Seen here are 150,000 to 200,000 clones, around nine tenths observed once, and the top ten hold roughly 4.2%. V lost 0 bases to trimming and J lost 5 bases; unmatched junction nucleotides: 4. The length of the CDR3 is 15 residues. Per the germline V gene, CDR1 is SGDLS and CDR2 is YYNGEE. Sequences were obtained from PBMCs. This rearrangement joins TRBV9 to TRBJ2-1, with TRBD2 identical over 8 bases. The TCR sequence derives from a man between 18 and 29 years old in good health and CMV-seropositive. As DNA, the CDR3 is TGTGCCAGCAGCGTAGGAACTAGCGGAAACAATGAGCAGTTCTTC. Protein product: CASSVGTSGNNEQFF.